This T cell receptor (beta chain) was obtained from a study of early T cells in non-severe SARS-CoV-2 infection. Overall study: Chains were not paired, and sequencing was done on bulk RNA from unsorted whole blood.

Tagging with unique molecular identifiers was applied to individual cDNA molecules. TCRdb reprocessed the 5' RACE reads via MiXCR and lists one record per CDR3 protein. The sample records tens of thousands of distinct CDR3 sequences, 11% being singletons. V gave up 7 bases and J gave up 2 bases, with 18 bases separating them. The CDR3 runs to 16 residues. Germline V gives CDR1 LNHDA, CDR2 SQIVND (reference sequence). As for this clonotype: The antigen is not known.

Findings and limits, study-wide: Reliance on VDJdb matching favored anti-spike CD8 responses; private and CD4 specificities were missed.

Sample: whole blood, taken at baseline. The rearrangement uses TRBV19 and TRBJ2-1, with a weak D call TRBD1 (6 bases). The sequence came from an adult who was a healthcare worker with PCR-confirmed SARS-CoV-2 infection or an uninfected control (not recorded which). The CDR3 nucleotides read TGTGCCAGTACCTCCTCTGGGACACCTCCCTACAATGAGCAGTTCTTC. Amino acid sequence: CASTSSGTPPYNEQFF.